This T cell receptor beta chain originates from a study of CD8 T cells in ankylosing spondylitis. Each TCR beta library was made by quantitative 5'-RACE that incorporated molecular barcodes. One entry per CDR3 protein, called by TCRdb with MiXCR from the 5' RACE reads. The repertoire consists of around 250,000 distinct CDR3 sequences, with around a tenth occurring once and the leading ten covering less than 7%. Looked up from germline, CDR1 is SGHRS and CDR2 is YFSETQ. CDR3 length: 15 residues. Comments on this clonotype: Its antigen is still unknown. At one end, the junction sequence differs from germline, possibly due to a read error.

Study conclusions and caveats: Disease-associated clonotypes exhibited CD8+ identity and were relatively infrequent in peripheral blood. Blood of patients with ankylosing spondylitis appeared to be characterized by a TCR beta motif of about eight highly homologous variants. Significantly higher representation of disease-linked clones was reported for matched ankylosing spondylitis synovial fluid.

This TCR was sampled from a male donor with ankylosing spondylitis or in good health (not recorded which). The sequenced sample consisted of blood, either unsorted or a sorted T cell fraction (not recorded which). The chain uses TRBV5-1 and TRBJ2-3; D is perhaps TRBD1 (6 bases). The CDR3 is CTSSLVGASTDTQYF. CDR3 in DNA: TGCACCAGCAGCTTGGTGGGGGCTAGCACAGATACGCAGTATTTT.